The source of this TCR beta chain is a study of blood T cell repertoires in COVID-19. Whole-study context: Acute and convalescent COVID-19 samples came from the United States, Italy and Spain. In each case, the material was cDNA or gDNA derived from T cells, B-cell-depleted T cells, or PBMCs.

Original analysis: Reference gene primer amplification gave estimated nucleated cell counts. Only in-frame clones appear in the TCRdb table, and some are missing; sequencing was by immunoSEQ multiplex PCR. V and J calls and clone size come straight from that table; D and trimming were deduced from the DNA. The table records some 380,000 clones, about 80% of them present only once. Losses at the gene ends were 5 bases for V and 0 bases for J; bases not matched to a gene: 10. This CDR3 has 18 residues. Germline V gene data show CDR1 as LGHNT and CDR2 as FRNRAP. The genes are TRBV12-5 and TRBJ1-4; TRBD1 aligns across 9 bases. The receptor was isolated from a human donor with acute or convalescent COVID-19. The donor label of this sample is uncertain. The material sequenced was peripheral blood. The CDR3 DNA follows: TGTGCTAGTGGTGCTACGGACAGGGGATTCCCAACTAATGAAAAACTGTTTTTT. The encoded protein is CASGATDRGFPTNEKLFF. Filled out from reference TRBV12-5 and TRBJ1-4, the complete variable domain reads DARVTQTPRHKVTEMGQEVTMRCQPILGHNTVFWYRQTMMQGLELLAYFRNRAPLDDSGMPKDRFSAEMPDATLATLKIQPSEPRDSAVYFCASGATDRGFPTNEKLFFGSGTQLSVL.